Listed below are T cell receptor beta chains from one sample, sequenced in a study of cytomegalovirus exposure and HLA in healthy donors. Produced via immunoSEQ multiplex PCR; TCRdb's table is partial and in-frame only. This sample has 130,000 to 150,000 clones, with 80% found just once. Sequenced: PBMCs. The receptors were sampled from a middle-aged man in good health and CMV-seronegative. Each CDR3 is given with its conserved first and last residue. The D gene is left open where the match is weak. The size entry is marked missing in some rows and otherwise reads once, few, many or a size class.

clone_size: NA; j_call: TRBJ2-7; v_call: TRBV15; d_call: NA; cdr3_nt: TGTGCCACCAGCAGAGATCAAAGGGGCTTCGACGAGCAGTACTTC; cdr3_aa: CATSRDQRGFDEQYF
clone_size: NA; j_call: TRBJ2-7; v_call: TRBV29-1; d_call: NA; cdr3_nt: TGCAGCGTTGCGCGCAGGATCAATACCTACGAGCAGTACTTC; cdr3_aa: CSVARRINTYEQYF
clone_size: NA; j_call: TRBJ1-1; v_call: TRBV9; d_call: TRBD1; cdr3_nt: TGTGCCAGCAGCTTGACAGGGAGGAGCACTGAAGCTTTCTTT; cdr3_aa: CASSLTGRSTEAFF
clone_size: NA; j_call: TRBJ1-4; v_call: TRBV7-9; d_call: TRBD1; cdr3_nt: TGTGCCAGCAGCCGCGACGGGACAGTTAATGAAAAACTGTTTTTT; cdr3_aa: CASSRDGTVNEKLFF
clone_size: NA; j_call: TRBJ2-2; v_call: TRBV5-8; d_call: NA; cdr3_nt: TGTGCCAGCAGCACAAGGACGGGGTCGAACACCGGGGAGCTGTTTTTT; cdr3_aa: CASSTRTGSNTGELFF
clone_size: NA; j_call: TRBJ2-3; v_call: TRBV5-1; d_call: NA; cdr3_nt: TGCGCCAGCAGCTTGGGTTCCGGGACAACTAGCACAGATACGCAGTATTTT; cdr3_aa: CASSLGSGTTSTDTQYF
clone_size: NA; j_call: TRBJ2-7; v_call: TRBV4-3; d_call: TRBD1; cdr3_nt: TGCGCCAGCAGCCAATCGGCGACAGGGGGGAATACCTACGAGCAGTACTTC; cdr3_aa: CASSQSATGGNTYEQYF
clone_size: NA; j_call: TRBJ2-1; v_call: TRBV18; d_call: NA; cdr3_nt: TGTGCCAGCTCATCCGGTTTAGACAATGAGCAGTTCTTC; cdr3_aa: CASSSGLDNEQFF
clone_size: NA; j_call: TRBJ1-2; v_call: TRBV7-8; d_call: TRBD1; cdr3_nt: TGTGCCAGCAGCTCCCGGGACAGCTATGGCTACACCTTC; cdr3_aa: CASSSRDSYGYTF
clone_size: NA; j_call: TRBJ2-7; v_call: TRBV5-1; d_call: NA; cdr3_nt: TGCGCCAGCAAAGAAGCTCGGAGCTACGAGCAGTACTTC; cdr3_aa: CASKEARSYEQYF
clone_size: NA; j_call: TRBJ2-4; v_call: TRBV7-9; d_call: NA; cdr3_nt: TGTGCCAGCAGCTTAGAGAGTAGGGGGGCCAAAAACATTCAGTACTTC; cdr3_aa: CASSLESRGAKNIQYF
clone_size: NA; j_call: TRBJ1-3; v_call: TRBV5-1; d_call: NA; cdr3_nt: TGCGCCAGCAGCTTGGACGGAGCTGGAAACACCATATATTTT; cdr3_aa: CASSLDGAGNTIYF
clone_size: NA; j_call: TRBJ1-5; v_call: TRBV15; d_call: NA; cdr3_nt: TGTGCCACCAGCAGAGATTCTCTAGTCGGCGGGAATCAGCCCCAGCATTTT; cdr3_aa: CATSRDSLVGGNQPQHF
clone_size: NA; j_call: TRBJ1-1; v_call: TRBV5-1; d_call: TRBD1; cdr3_nt: TGCGCCAGCAGCTTGGCGGCAGGGGGTAGAAGGACTGAAGCTTTCTTT; cdr3_aa: CASSLAAGGRRTEAFF
clone_size: NA; j_call: TRBJ1-5; v_call: TRBV10-3; d_call: TRBD1; cdr3_nt: TGTGCCACTTGGACAGGGGGCAATCAGCCCCAGCATTTT; cdr3_aa: CATWTGGNQPQHF
clone_size: NA; j_call: TRBJ2-7; v_call: TRBV4-1; d_call: TRBD1; cdr3_nt: TGCGCCAGCAGCCAAGGGACAGGGGTCTCCTCCTACGAGCAGTACTTC; cdr3_aa: CASSQGTGVSSYEQYF
clone_size: NA; j_call: TRBJ2-3; v_call: TRBV30; d_call: NA; cdr3_nt: TGTGCCTGGAGTACGGACTCCACAGATACGCAGTATTTT; cdr3_aa: CAWSTDSTDTQYF
clone_size: NA; j_call: TRBJ2-7; v_call: TRBV27; d_call: TRBD1; cdr3_nt: TGTGCCAGCAGTTTGAAGGACAGGGGCTACGAGCAGTACTTC; cdr3_aa: CASSLKDRGYEQYF
clone_size: NA; j_call: TRBJ1-5; v_call: TRBV11-2; d_call: NA; cdr3_nt: TGTGCCAGCACCCCCGGGGGGGGCAATCAGCCCCAGCATTTT; cdr3_aa: CASTPGGGNQPQHF
clone_size: few; j_call: TRBJ1-1; v_call: TRBV4-1; d_call: TRBD1; cdr3_nt: TGCGCCAACGCGTTTCGGGGACAGGGGACTGAAGCTTTCTTT; cdr3_aa: CANAFRGQGTEAFF
clone_size: NA; j_call: TRBJ2-7; v_call: TRBV6-1; d_call: TRBD2; cdr3_nt: TGTGCCAGCAGTCCGGGGGGATCTTCCTACGAGCAGTACTTC; cdr3_aa: CASSPGGSSYEQYF
clone_size: NA; j_call: TRBJ1-2; v_call: TRBV5-1; d_call: TRBD1; cdr3_nt: TGCGCCAGCAGCTTGGGCTCAGGGGGCCCAGTGGGCTATGGCTACACCTTC; cdr3_aa: CASSLGSGGPVGYGYTF
clone_size: NA; j_call: TRBJ2-7; v_call: TRBV6-6; d_call: TRBD1; cdr3_nt: TGTGCCAGCAGTTCCGACAGGGCCTACGAGCAGTACTTC; cdr3_aa: CASSSDRAYEQYF
clone_size: NA; j_call: TRBJ2-3; v_call: TRBV5-8; d_call: TRBD1; cdr3_nt: TGTGCCAGCAGCTTGAGGGGGCCCGGGGATACGCAGTATTTT; cdr3_aa: CASSLRGPGDTQYF
clone_size: NA; j_call: TRBJ2-2; v_call: TRBV6-1; d_call: TRBD1; cdr3_nt: TGTGCCAGCAGTGAGAGGGACAGGGGGCACACCGGGGAGCTGTTTTTT; cdr3_aa: CASSERDRGHTGELFF
clone_size: NA; j_call: TRBJ2-1; v_call: TRBV6-5; d_call: TRBD1; cdr3_nt: TGTGCCAGCGGACGAGTAGGACAGGGGGCATCAGAGCAGTTCTTC; cdr3_aa: CASGRVGQGASEQFF
clone_size: NA; j_call: TRBJ2-1; v_call: TRBV13; d_call: NA; cdr3_nt: TGTGCCAGCAGCCATAGTCAGGGAGGCGAGTTCTTC; cdr3_aa: CASSHSQGGEFF
clone_size: once; j_call: TRBJ2-7; v_call: TRBV19; d_call: TRBD1; cdr3_nt: TGTGCCAGTAGTAAAGGGACAGGGAGAGGCGAGCAGTACTTC; cdr3_aa: CASSKGTGRGEQYF
clone_size: NA; j_call: TRBJ2-1; v_call: TRBV19; d_call: NA; cdr3_nt: TGTGCCAGTAGAAGGGGGGGACTACAGGGCGATGAGCAGTTCTTC; cdr3_aa: CASRRGGLQGDEQFF
clone_size: NA; j_call: TRBJ1-2; v_call: TRBV7-8; d_call: NA; cdr3_nt: TGTGCCAGCAGCTTAGCATCAGGGGACTATGGCTACACCTTC; cdr3_aa: CASSLASGDYGYTF
clone_size: once; j_call: TRBJ1-5; v_call: TRBV6-7; d_call: NA; cdr3_nt: TGTGCCAGCAGGCGGGGCCGGGGCAATCAGCCCCAGCATTTT; cdr3_aa: CASRRGRGNQPQHF
clone_size: NA; j_call: TRBJ1-1; v_call: TRBV19; d_call: NA; cdr3_nt: TGTGCCAGTCGGGGTCTGAACACTGAAGCTTTCTTT; cdr3_aa: CASRGLNTEAFF
clone_size: few; j_call: TRBJ2-5; v_call: TRBV4-2; d_call: NA; cdr3_nt: TGTGCCAGCAGCCAAGGCAGTCAAGAGACCCAGTACTTC; cdr3_aa: CASSQGSQETQYF
clone_size: NA; j_call: TRBJ1-1; v_call: TRBV28; d_call: NA; cdr3_nt: TGTGCCAGCAGTTTGCCCTCGGAGGGGAACACTGAAGCTTTCTTT; cdr3_aa: CASSLPSEGNTEAFF
clone_size: NA; j_call: TRBJ2-3; v_call: TRBV7-6; d_call: NA; cdr3_nt: TGTGCCAGCAGCTTATCAACTAAATCGCAGTATTTT; cdr3_aa: CASSLSTKSQYF
clone_size: NA; j_call: TRBJ2-7; v_call: TRBV11-2; d_call: NA; cdr3_nt: TGTGCCAGCAGCTTAATTCGAGTTGACGAGCAGTACTTC; cdr3_aa: CASSLIRVDEQYF
clone_size: NA; j_call: TRBJ1-2; v_call: TRBV6-1; d_call: NA; cdr3_nt: TGTGCCAGCAGTGACGGGACTATTGGCTACACCTTC; cdr3_aa: CASSDGTIGYTF
clone_size: NA; j_call: TRBJ1-6; v_call: TRBV5-6; d_call: NA; cdr3_nt: TGTGCCAGCAGCTCAGGAGGGAGGACACCCCTCCACTTT; cdr3_aa: CASSSGGRTPLHF
clone_size: NA; j_call: TRBJ1-2; v_call: TRBV2; d_call: NA; cdr3_nt: TGTGCCAGCAGTGGGAAAGGAACAGCCTATGGCTACACCTTC; cdr3_aa: CASSGKGTAYGYTF
clone_size: NA; j_call: TRBJ2-7; v_call: TRBV5-4; d_call: TRBD1; cdr3_nt: TGTGCCAGCGGAAGAGGGACAGCTTCCTACGAGCAGTACTTC; cdr3_aa: CASGRGTASYEQYF
clone_size: NA; j_call: TRBJ1-3; v_call: TRBV2; d_call: NA; cdr3_nt: TGTGCCAGCACGGGGGACTCTGGAAACACCATATATTTT; cdr3_aa: CASTGDSGNTIYF
clone_size: NA; j_call: TRBJ2-3; v_call: TRBV7-2; d_call: NA; cdr3_nt: TGTGCCAGCACCCCCGGCGCCAGCGTCACAGATACGCAGTATTTT; cdr3_aa: CASTPGASVTDTQYF